These 4 T cell receptor beta chains were all obtained from the same sample, sequenced in a study of CD8 T cells in ankylosing spondylitis. TCRdb reprocessed the 5' RACE reads with MiXCR, giving one entry per CDR3 protein. The sample holds about 33,000 distinct CDR3 sequences, 10% to 15% seen once. Sequencing used synovial fluid, either unsorted or a sorted T cell fraction (not recorded which). The receptors here all came from a male donor with ankylosing spondylitis.

This clonotype appeared many times. This rearrangement joins TRBV2 to TRBJ1-2; D call uncertain. Germline assignment: CDR1 SNHLY and CDR2 FYNNEI. The CDR3 spans 12 residues. Trimming removed 7 bases at V and 6 bases at J, with 12 bases between. The CDR3 DNA sequence: TGTGCCAGCAAAGTATGGCAGGATGGCTACACCTTC. This encodes CASKVWQDGYTF.

The chain employs TRBV14 and TRBJ2-1, with 10 positions matching TRBD1. The CDR3 length is 15 residues. From germline, CDR1 is SGHDN and CDR2 FVKESK. J lost 3 bases, V lost 4 bases, and 3 bases had no gene match. The CDR3 nucleotides read TGTGCCAGCAGCCGGGACAGGGGCTTCTACAATGAGCAGTTCTTC. This encodes CASSRDRGFYNEQFF.

This clonotype was picked up many times. The V and J genes are TRBV7-9 and TRBJ2-7, with 10 bases lining up with TRBD1. V gave up 5 bases and J gave up 2 bases; unmatched junction bases: 9. Germline loops: CDR1 SEHNR, CDR2 FQNEAQ (reference sequence). The CDR3 has 16 amino acids. In nucleotides, the CDR3 is TGTGCCAGCAGCCCCCCGTCCGGACAGGGGGCCTACGAGCAGTACTTC. It specifies CASSPPSGQGAYEQYF. Variable domain in full (rest from reference TRBV7-9 and TRBJ2-7): DTGVSQNPRHKITKRGQNVTFRCDPISEHNRLYWYRQTLGQGPEFLTYFQNEAQLEKSRLLSDRFSAERPKGSFSTLEIQRTEQGDSAMYLCASSPPSGQGAYEQYFGPGTRLTVT.

The rearrangement joins TRBV4-2 to TRBJ2-7; TRBD1 might be the D (6 bases). In germline, CDR1 is LGHNA, CDR2 YNFKEQ. The CDR3 loop spans 15 amino acids. Trimming took off 1 base at V and 2 bases at J, with 12 bases between the two ends. DNA for the CDR3: TGTGCCAGCAGCCAAGTGGGAGACAGGACCTACGAGCAGTACTTC. Its translation: CASSQVGDRTYEQYF.